A selection of T cell receptor beta chains follows, all from one sample in a study of CD8 T cells in Susac syndrome. TCRdb used MiXCR to reprocess the immunoSEQ multiplex PCR reads, holding one entry per CDR3 protein. This table holds 120,000 or so distinct CDR3 sequences, approximately 94% found once. The sequencing sample was made of CD4+ T cells from PBMCs. All receptors derive from a human donor with multiple sclerosis. CDR3s include the opening cysteine and the closing phenylalanine or tryptophan. The D gene is left open where the match is weak. Size tells how often a clone was seen (once, few, many) or the class of an expanded clone, and some rows leave it out.

size	J	V	D	DNA	CDR3
-	TRBJ1-2	TRBV30	TRBD1	TGTGCCTGGAAACTGCAGGGGGGATATGGGTATGGCTACAGCTTC	CAWKLQGGYGYGYSF
-	TRBJ1-2	TRBV6-5	TRBD1	TGTGCCAGCAGTTACTCGGGAGGGGGCGCGAACTATGGCTACACCTTC	CASSYSGGGANYGYTF
-	TRBJ1-2	TRBV6-2/TRBV6-3	-	TGTGCCAGCAGTCGGGGCAACTATGGCTACACCTTC	CASSRGNYGYTF
-	TRBJ1-1	TRBV12-3/TRBV12-4	-	TGTGCCAGCAGTTCCGAGGAGGGGGGCACTGAAGCTTTCTTT	CASSSEEGGTEAFF
-	TRBJ1-1	TRBV9	-	TGTGCCAGCAGCTCGCTGAGAGGACTCACTGAAGCTTTCTTT	CASSSLRGLTEAFF
-	TRBJ2-3	TRBV11-2	-	TGTGCCAGCAGTTTCCGACTAACGACAGATACGCAGTATTTT	CASSFRLTTDTQYF
-	TRBJ1-3	TRBV30	TRBD1	TGTGCCTGGACCCGCCGGGGACAGGGGGGAAACACCATATATTTT	CAWTRRGQGGNTIYF
-	TRBJ2-7	TRBV19	-	TGTGCCAGTACTCCCACAGGGTCGCGCGAGCAGTACTTC	CASTPTGSREQYF
-	TRBJ2-1	TRBV12-3/TRBV12-4	TRBD2	TGTGCCAGCAGTTTGATAGGCGGGGGGCACAATAATGAGCAGTTCTTC	CASSLIGGGHNNEQFF
-	TRBJ1-2	TRBV7-2	TRBD1	TGTGCCAGCAGCTCCCCGGACAGGGGGGACTATGGCTACACCTTC	CASSSPDRGDYGYTF
-	TRBJ2-1	TRBV3-1	TRBD2	TGTGCCAGCAGCCCGTGGGCGGGGGACAATGAGCAGTTCTTC	CASSPWAGDNEQFF
-	TRBJ2-7	TRBV12-3/TRBV12-4	TRBD2	TGTGCCAGCAGCGGGACTAGGAAGCCCTACGAGCAGTACTTC	CASSGTRKPYEQYF
-	TRBJ2-7	TRBV29-1	TRBD1	TGCAGCGTTCAGACGAGACAGGGGTACGAGCAGTACTTC	CSVQTRQGYEQYF
-	TRBJ1-1	TRBV12-3/TRBV12-4	-	TGTGCCAGCAGTTTGCGACGCCGGAACACTGAAGCTTTCTTT	CASSLRRRNTEAFF
-	TRBJ1-1	TRBV29-1	-	TGCAGCGTTGAAGATCGGGGGACACTTGCGAACACTGAAGCTTTCTTT	CSVEDRGTLANTEAFF
-	TRBJ1-1	TRBV9	TRBD1	TGTGCCAGCAGCGGGCCCGGGACAGGGAACACTGAAGCTTTCTTT	CASSGPGTGNTEAFF
-	TRBJ2-1	TRBV4-3	TRBD1	TGCGCCAGCAGCCTTAGGACAGGGCCCGGCCATGAGCAGTTCTTC	CASSLRTGPGHEQFF
once	TRBJ2-1	TRBV18	-	TGTGCCAGCTCACCACGGGGGGCCCAGGGTAATGAGCAGTTCTTC	CASSPRGAQGNEQFF
-	TRBJ2-1	TRBV5-6	-	TGTGCCAGCAGCGATAGAGTTAAGCAGTTCTTC	CASSDRVKQFF
-	TRBJ1-2	TRBV18	-	TGTGCCAGCTCCCTAGCCCGGGGAGCTAACTATGGCTACACCTTC	CASSLARGANYGYTF
once	TRBJ2-1	TRBV30	-	TGTGCCTGGGAGAAGACCCAGGGAGGCGAGCAGTTCTTC	CAWEKTQGGEQFF
once	TRBJ1-1	TRBV15	-	TGTGCCACCAGCAGAGGTTTAGGGGGGGCTGAAGCTTTCTTT	CATSRGLGGAEAFF
-	TRBJ1-1	TRBV9	-	TGTGCCAGCAGCCTTAGTCAGGGAGAAGCTTTCTTT	CASSLSQGEAFF
-	TRBJ1-1	TRBV2	-	TGTGCCAGCAGTTTCACCGGTGAAGCTTTCTTT	CASSFTGEAFF
-	TRBJ2-7	TRBV29-1	-	TGCAGCGTTGAAAGTCCAAGCTCCTACGAGCAGTACTTC	CSVESPSSYEQYF
-	TRBJ1-1	TRBV25-1	-	TGTGCCAGCAGTGAATCCTCAACCACTTGGGGCACTGAAGCTTTCTTT	CASSESSTTWGTEAFF
-	TRBJ2-2	TRBV7-9	-	TGTGCCAGCAGCTTAATGGGCGGGGAGCTGTTTTTT	CASSLMGGELFF
-	TRBJ2-7	TRBV30	TRBD1	TGTGCCGGCCAACAGGGGGATCCCTACGAGCAGTACTTC	CAGQQGDPYEQYF
-	TRBJ2-7	TRBV7-9	TRBD2	TGTGCCAGCAGCTTGGTACTAGCGGCTTCCGAGCAGTACTTC	CASSLVLAASEQYF
-	TRBJ1-2	TRBV12-3/TRBV12-4	-	TGTGCCAGCCACCCTTCGACTCTCGATGGCTACACCTTC	CASHPSTLDGYTF
-	TRBJ1-5	TRBV27	-	TGTGCCAGCAGTTCTGAGGCAGGCTACAATCAGCCCCAGCATTTT	CASSSEAGYNQPQHF
-	TRBJ1-1	TRBV2	TRBD1	TGTGCCAGCAGGGGACAGCTTGAAGCTTTCTTT	CASRGQLEAFF
-	TRBJ1-2	TRBV30	TRBD1	TGTGCCTGGAGCGACAGGGGAGGGAGCTACACCTTC	CAWSDRGGSYTF
-	TRBJ2-7	TRBV3-1	-	TGTGCCAGCAGCCGGGACACGCGATCCTACGAGCAGTACTTC	CASSRDTRSYEQYF
-	TRBJ1-2	TRBV18	-	TGTGCCAGCTCACCCCGGGGGGAAGGCTATGGCTACACCTTC	CASSPRGEGYGYTF
-	TRBJ2-5	TRBV25-1	-	TGTGCCAGCAGTGATCCCGGAGAAGAGACCCAGTACTTC	CASSDPGEETQYF
-	TRBJ1-1	TRBV19	-	TGTGCCAGTAGTAGATCACTACTGGGCCTGGCGGGAAACACTGAAGCTTTCTTT	CASSRSLLGLAGNTEAFF
once	TRBJ1-4	TRBV12-3/TRBV12-4	TRBD1	TGTGCCAGCAGTCTTGGACAGGGGATTAAACTGTTTTTT	CASSLGQGIKLFF
-	TRBJ2-5	TRBV7-2	TRBD2	TGTGCCAGCAGCTTAGGGGCGGGAGTGGGGGAGACCCAGTACTTC	CASSLGAGVGETQYF
few	TRBJ2-1	TRBV12-3/TRBV12-4	-	TGTGCCAGCAGTGATTCCGAGCGGGACAATGAGCAGTTCTTC	CASSDSERDNEQFF
-	TRBJ2-1	TRBV29-1	TRBD2	TGCAGCGTTGAAGACTGGGGACTAGCGGGAGTTACTGAGCAGTTCTTC	CSVEDWGLAGVTEQFF
-	TRBJ1-1	TRBV5-1	-	TGCGCCAGCAGCTTAACCTCAGTGTCGGTGAACACTGAAGCTTTCTTT	CASSLTSVSVNTEAFF
once	TRBJ1-1	TRBV27	-	TGTGCCAGCAGTTTAGGGGGCTCTCTTCACACTGAAGCTTTCTTT	CASSLGGSLHTEAFF
-	TRBJ2-6	TRBV5-1	-	TGCGCCAGCAGCTTGGCGGTCTCTGGGGCCAACGTCCTGACTTTC	CASSLAVSGANVLTF
-	TRBJ1-1	TRBV19	-	TGTGCCAGTAATCAACAGGGAGGGGACACTGAAGCTTTCTTT	CASNQQGGDTEAFF
-	TRBJ2-2	TRBV30	TRBD2	TGTGCCTGGAGTGGCGCTAGCGGGGGCCCGAACACCGGGGAGCTGTTTTTT	CAWSGASGGPNTGELFF
-	TRBJ1-1	TRBV5-1	-	TGCGCCAGCAAGGACAGACGGATCTCTGAAGCTTTCTTT	CASKDRRISEAFF
-	TRBJ2-5	TRBV5-1	-	TGCGCCAGCAGCTTTGGCGGACAGAACCAAGAGACCCAGTACTTC	CASSFGGQNQETQYF
-	TRBJ1-2	TRBV29-1	-	TGCAGCGTTAGTTTTAGGTGGGATGGCTACACCTTC	CSVSFRWDGYTF
-	TRBJ2-5	TRBV2	-	TGTGCCAGCAGAAAGATACAAGAGACCCAGTACTTC	CASRKIQETQYF
-	TRBJ2-3	TRBV11-2	TRBD2	TGTGCCAGCAGCTTAGATCGGTGGGAGCGGGGGGAAGATACGCAGTATTTT	CASSLDRWERGEDTQYF
once	TRBJ2-3	TRBV20-1	TRBD2	TGCAGTGCTAGGGGACTAGCGGGGGGCTCTAGCACAGATACGCAGTATTTT	CSARGLAGGSSTDTQYF
once	TRBJ2-7	TRBV3-1	-	TGTGCCAGCAGCCAGGCTCGGACGACCTACGAGCAGTACTTC	CASSQARTTYEQYF
-	TRBJ2-7	TRBV5-5	TRBD2	TGTGCCAGCAGCCCCAGGACTAGCGGGATATACGAGCAGTACTTC	CASSPRTSGIYEQYF
-	TRBJ1-1	TRBV12-3/TRBV12-4	-	TGTGCCAGCAGTCTAACGGGGGGGGCGAACACTGAAGCTTTCTTT	CASSLTGGANTEAFF
-	TRBJ2-5	TRBV11-2	-	TGTGCCAGCAGCCCAAGAGTCGGACAAGAGACCCAGTACTTC	CASSPRVGQETQYF
-	TRBJ1-2	TRBV27	-	TGTGCCAGTAGGGACTTCTCCTCCTGGGGCTACACCTTC	CASRDFSSWGYTF
-	TRBJ2-7	TRBV9	-	TGTGCCAGCAGCGCTCGACAGGACTACGAGCAGTACTTC	CASSARQDYEQYF
-	TRBJ2-7	TRBV9	TRBD1	TGTGCCAGCAGCGTAGATGGGACAGGTAACCACGAGCAGTACTTC	CASSVDGTGNHEQYF
-	TRBJ1-2	TRBV18	-	TGTGCCAGCTCACGCAATGACAATAACTATGGCTACACCTTC	CASSRNDNNYGYTF